Listed here are 18 T cell receptor beta chains from one sample, sequenced in a study of shared clonotypes between healthy human individuals. The table came from immunoSEQ multiplex PCR; TCRdb's copy has only in-frame clones and leaves some out. The sample includes approximately 2.4 million clones, approximately 94% of them seen just once. Sequencing was carried out using naive CD4+ T cells sorted from blood. Subset given: CD45RA+ positively selected. The receptors were sampled from a man between 18 and 29 years old in good health.

The chain carries TRBV5-1 and TRBJ2-5; TRBD1 might be the D (5 bases). V was pared by 0 bases and J by 4 bases, with 16 bases between. CDR3 length: 16 amino acids. Germline assignment: CDR1 SGHRS and CDR2 YFSETQ. This CDR3 is CASSLVLSGRGETQYF. CDR3 nucleotides: TGCGCCAGCAGCTTGGTCTTGTCAGGGCGCGGAGAGACCCAGTACTTC.

The rearrangement uses TRBV19 and TRBJ2-1; 12 nucleotides match TRBD2. Trimming at V came to 2 bases and at J to 5 bases, leaving 1 base not matched to a gene. The CDR3 is 15 residues long. Germline lookup yields CDR1 LNHDA and CDR2 SQIVND (reference sequence). The CDR3 DNA follows: TGTGCCAGTAGTATACGGACTAGCGGGGACAATGAGCAGTTCTTC. It translates to CASSIRTSGDNEQFF.

The V and J genes are TRBV5-6 and TRBJ1-2; 9 nucleotides match TRBD1. This CDR3 has 16 residues. Germline CDR1 reads SGHDT; CDR2 reads YYEEEE. V was pared by 2 bases and J by 6 bases, with 11 bases of the junction left unmatched. The chain's CDR3 is CASSLFGTGFQNGYTF. The DNA of the CDR3 is TGTGCCAGCAGCTTATTCGGGACAGGGTTTCAAAATGGCTACACCTTC.

This chain uses TRBV6-1 with TRBJ2-5, with no clear D. The CDR3 consists of 14 residues. V lost 0 bases and J 5 bases, leaving 10 bases between the germline ends. Germline CDR1 is MNHNS and CDR2 is SASEGT. The chain's CDR3 is CASSEAQKRETQYF. The CDR3 DNA reads as TGTGCCAGCAGTGAAGCTCAAAAGAGGGAGACCCAGTACTTC.

The gene calls are TRBV10-3 and TRBJ2-1; TRBD1 aligns across 9 bases. Germline assignment: CDR1 ENHRY and CDR2 SYGVKD. Germline trimming cut 10 bases from V and 6 bases from J; bases unmatched to any gene: 10. The CDR3 runs 14 residues. CDR3 DNA: TGTGCCACTACGGGGGACAGGGCAGGCAATGAGCAGTTCTTC. It yields the protein CATTGDRAGNEQFF.

This chain joins TRBV6-5 and TRBJ1-1, with D perhaps TRBD1 (5 bases). The CDR3 is 13 amino acids. Germline CDR1 and CDR2: MNHEY and SVGAGI. Deletions cut 7 bases from V and 4 bases from J, with 13 bases between. The CDR3 sequence is CASILSGGTEAFF. Written as DNA, the CDR3 is TGTGCCAGCATTCTCAGCGGGGGCACTGAAGCTTTCTTT.

V is TRBV2 and J is TRBJ1-5, with 8 bases identical to TRBD1. V gave up 5 bases and J gave up 7 bases; unmatched junction bases: 7. The CDR3 loop spans 14 amino acids. In germline, CDR1 is SNHLY, CDR2 FYNNEI. CDR3 protein: CASSPGQAGQPQHF. CDR3 DNA: TGTGCCAGCAGTCCGGGACAGGCGGGGCAGCCCCAGCATTTT.

V usage is TRBV6-5 and J usage is TRBJ2-7; 8 nucleotides match TRBD1. CDR3 size: 15 residues. The germline CDR1 and CDR2 sequences are MNHEY and SVGAGI. V lost 5 bases and J lost 3; bases outside the gene matches: 9. The CDR3 bases are TGTGCCAGCAGTCGCGCGGACAGGGCGAACTACGAGCAGTACTTC. Protein: CASSRADRANYEQYF.

V gene TRBV6-1 combines with J gene TRBJ2-7; 7 bases line up with TRBD1. CDR3 size: 14 residues. V shed 8 bases, J shed 0 bases, and the junction held 7 bases outside the gene matches. CDR1 is MNHNS, CDR2 SASEGT, per germline. In DNA, the CDR3 is TGTGCCAGCTTTACCGGGACAGTCTCCTACGAGCAGTACTTC. Its protein product is CASFTGTVSYEQYF.

J is TRBJ1-2 and V is TRBV4-1; 7 bases map to TRBD1. CDR3 length: 17 residues. Germline loops: CDR1 MGHRA, CDR2 YSYEKL. V lost 4 bases and J lost 4; bases outside the gene matches: 15. The chain's CDR3 is CASSLNPRTGQFYGYTF. The CDR3 bases are TGCGCCAGCAGCCTTAACCCGCGGACGGGACAGTTCTATGGCTACACCTTC.

The V call is TRBV1, the J call TRBJ2-2; the table assigns TRBD2, which was not confirmed against the DNA. TRBV1 is a listed pseudogene. This CDR3 is 14 amino acids long. CDR3 DNA sequence: TGCACCAGCAGCCTAACAACTAGGTTTGGGGAGCTGTTTTTT. This codes for CTSSLTTRFGELFF.

This clone appeared a single time. Here the CDR3 DNA reads TGTGCCACCACCCAAGCTAATTCACCCCTCCACTTT. Translation: CATTQANSPLHF. The chain joins TRBV19 to TRBJ1-6; D unresolved. CDR1 and CDR2 from the germline V gene are LNHDA and SQIVND (reference sequence). The V end was cut by 10 bases, the J end by 6 bases, with 10 bases between. The CDR3 length is 12 residues. The full variable domain, with the rest looked up from reference TRBV19 and TRBJ1-6, is DGGITQSPKYLFRKEGQNVTLSCEQNLNHDAMYWYRQDPGQGLRLIYYSQIVNDFQKGDIAEGYSVSREKKESFPLTVTSAQKNPTAFYLCATTQANSPLHFGNGTRLTVT.

The genes are TRBV9 and TRBJ1-5; 8 positions agree with TRBD1. The CDR3 loop spans 17 amino acids. From germline, CDR1 is SGDLS and CDR2 YYNGEE. The J segment lost 6 bases and the V segment lost 4 bases, leaving 15 bases of the junction unmatched. The CDR3 DNA sequence: TGTGCCAGCAGCCTGGACAGGGAGGGACAACTATGTCAGCCCCAGCATTTT. It specifies CASSLDREGQLCQPQHF.

The chain joins TRBV6-5 to TRBJ2-7, with a tentative D call TRBD2 (6 bases). Germline values: CDR1 MNHEY, CDR2 SVGAGI. Trimming took 6 bases from V and 0 from J, leaving 12 bases between them. The CDR3 has 14 amino acids. CDR3 residues: CASRRDSRSYEQYF. For the CDR3, the DNA is TGTGCCAGCAGGCGGGACTCCCGCTCCTACGAGCAGTACTTC.

This chain links TRBV9 with TRBJ1-6; D uncertain. Germline CDR1 SGDLS, CDR2 YYNGEE. Trimming shortened V by 7 bases and J by 4 bases, and 12 bases separated the two germline ends. CDR3 length: 14 amino acids. The CDR3 bases are TGTGCCAGCGGAGAGACGGATTATAATTCACCCCTCCACTTT. The encoded protein is CASGETDYNSPLHF.

This chain links TRBV5-1 with TRBJ2-7, with 7 bases lining up with TRBD1. Germline V gene sequence: CDR1 SGHRS, CDR2 YFSETQ. This CDR3 contains 14 residues. J gave up 3 bases and V 4 bases, and 7 bases lay outside the gene matches. CDR3 nucleotides: TGCGCCAGCAGCACCGACAGGGCCGGCTACGAGCAGTACTTC. This codes for CASSTDRAGYEQYF.

The chain has TRBV27 and TRBJ2-7; 8 bases map to TRBD2. With 5 bases clipped from V and 6 bases from J, the junction kept 9 bases outside the gene matches. This CDR3 has 14 amino acids. Looked up from germline, CDR1 is MNHEY and CDR2 is SMNVEV (reference sequence). In nucleotides, the CDR3 is TGTGCCAGCAGTATCTCGACTAGCGCGGTCGAGCAGTACTTC. Encoded protein: CASSISTSAVEQYF.

The rearrangement joins TRBV9 to TRBJ1-2; D gene unclear. The V gene lost 4 bases and the J gene lost 2 bases, with 9 bases spanning the gap. The CDR3 consists of 13 residues. Germline CDR1 reads SGDLS; CDR2 reads YYNGEE. CDR3 protein: CASSPTVNYGYTF. The CDR3 DNA follows: TGTGCCAGCAGCCCGACGGTGAACTATGGCTACACCTTC.